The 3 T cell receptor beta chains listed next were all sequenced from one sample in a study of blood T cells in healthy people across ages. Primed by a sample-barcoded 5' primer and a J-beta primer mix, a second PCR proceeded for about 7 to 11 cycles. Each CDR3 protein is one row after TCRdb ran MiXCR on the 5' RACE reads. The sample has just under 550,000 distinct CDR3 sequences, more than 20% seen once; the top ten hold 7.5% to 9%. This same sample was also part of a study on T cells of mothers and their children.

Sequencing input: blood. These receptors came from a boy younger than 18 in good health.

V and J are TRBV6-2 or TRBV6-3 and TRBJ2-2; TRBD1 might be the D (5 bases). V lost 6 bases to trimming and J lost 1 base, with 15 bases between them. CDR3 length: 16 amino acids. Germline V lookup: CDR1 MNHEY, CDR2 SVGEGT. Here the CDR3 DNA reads TGTGCCAGCAGACGAAAAACCGGACAGAACACCGGGGAGCTGTTTTTT. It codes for CASRRKTGQNTGELFF.

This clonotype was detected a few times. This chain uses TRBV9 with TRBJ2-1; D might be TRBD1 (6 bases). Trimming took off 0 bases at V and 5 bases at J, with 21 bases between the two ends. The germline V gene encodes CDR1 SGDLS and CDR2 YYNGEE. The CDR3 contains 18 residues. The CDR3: CASSVEGQYWGPDNEQFF. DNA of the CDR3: TGTGCCAGCAGCGTAGAAGGACAGTATTGGGGACCAGACAATGAGCAGTTCTTC.

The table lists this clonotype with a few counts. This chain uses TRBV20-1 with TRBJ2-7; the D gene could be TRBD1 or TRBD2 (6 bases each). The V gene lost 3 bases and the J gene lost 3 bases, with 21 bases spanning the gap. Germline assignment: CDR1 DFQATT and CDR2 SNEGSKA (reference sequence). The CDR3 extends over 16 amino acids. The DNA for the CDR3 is TGCAGTGCTAGGGATATGGGGGGCTGGTCAGACTACGAGCAGTACTTC. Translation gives CSARDMGGWSDYEQYF.